The 20 T cell receptor beta chains listed next were all sequenced from one sample in a study of shared clonotypes between healthy human individuals. The assay was immunoSEQ multiplex PCR, and TCRdb's table has in-frame clones only and misses some. The sample consists of about 2.4 million clones, 93% of them appearing once. The sequencing sample was made of naive CD4+ T cells from PBMCs. The subset was: CD45RA+ positively selected. The receptors stem from a young man in good health. Some clones in this sample may be carry-over from other donors' samples.

The chain couples TRBV11-2 to TRBJ2-1; tentatively, D is TRBD2 (6 bases). The germline V gene has CDR1 SGHAT and CDR2 FQNNGV. V dropped 2 bases and J dropped 6 bases, with 11 bases sitting between them. The CDR3 extends over 14 amino acids. The CDR3 nucleotides read TGTGCCAGCAGCTTAATTCTAGCGCTCAATGAGCAGTTCTTC. Translation: CASSLILALNEQFF.

This clone was seen a single time. The V and J genes are TRBV7-2 and TRBJ1-1; D gene unclear. CDR3 length: 13 residues. V lost 3 bases and J 3 bases, leaving 8 bases between the germline ends. The germline V gene has CDR1 SGHTA and CDR2 FQGNSA. CDR3 in DNA: TGTGCCAGCAGCTTCCTGGTAGACACTGAAGCTTTCTTT. Protein: CASSFLVDTEAFF.

J is TRBJ1-5 and V is TRBV27; D is unclear. The length of the CDR3 is 15 residues. V was trimmed by 5 bases and J by 2 bases, leaving 13 bases between them. Germline loops: CDR1 MNHEY, CDR2 SMNVEV (reference sequence). The CDR3 here is CASSPQGMGNQPQHF. The CDR3 bases are TGTGCCAGCAGTCCGCAAGGGATGGGCAATCAGCCCCAGCATTTT.

The CDR3 DNA is TGCGCCAGCAGCCCCTATGGGACTAGCGGCCAAGAGACCCAGTACTTC. Translation gives CASSPYGTSGQETQYF. The V gene is TRBV4-1, the J gene TRBJ2-5; 11 bases align to TRBD2. Unmatched junction bases numbered 5, after V lost 4 bases and J lost 1 base. CDR1 and CDR2 from the germline V gene are MGHRA and YSYEKL. The CDR3 runs 16 residues.

In regard to this clone: The sample has other DNA sequences that encode this CDR3 too. This chain uses TRBV19 with TRBJ2-2; unclear D gene. In germline, CDR1 is LNHDA, CDR2 SQIVND (reference sequence). The V end was cut by 2 bases, the J end by 1 base, with 5 bases between. The CDR3 spans 14 residues. The CDR3 DNA reads TGTGCCAGTAGTATATCCGTGAACACCGGGGAGCTGTTTTTT. It encodes CASSISVNTGELFF.

The chain has TRBV2 and TRBJ1-2; D may be TRBD1 (5 bases). The CDR3 spans 15 residues. Deletions cut 6 bases from V and 4 bases from J, with 18 bases between. Per germline, CDR1 SNHLY and CDR2 FYNNEI. In DNA form, the CDR3 reads TGTGCCAGCAGGAGAGAGACTCAGGGTAGCTATGGCTACACCTTC. Translation: CASRRETQGSYGYTF.

The chain carries TRBV27 and TRBJ1-2, with TRBD1 matching 7 bases. CDR3 length equals 15 residues. The germline CDR1 and CDR2 sequences are MNHEY and SMNVEV (reference sequence). The V and J ends lost 6 bases and 4 bases, in that order; junction bases with no gene match: 11. For the CDR3, the DNA is TGTGCCAGCAGACCCCGGACAGGCTCCGGCTATGGCTACACCTTC. Protein sequence: CASRPRTGSGYGYTF.

This clone was found a few times. Other DNA sequences within the sample encode an identical CDR3. The chain is built from TRBV5-1 and TRBJ1-5; D gene ambiguous. Trimming shortened V by 4 bases and J by 6 bases, and 11 bases separated the two germline ends. Germline lookup yields CDR1 SGHRS and CDR2 YFSETQ. The CDR3 has 13 amino acids. The chain's CDR3 is CASSRDLGQPQHF. CDR3 DNA sequence: TGCGCCAGCAGCCGTGATCTCGGTCAGCCCCAGCATTTT.

V usage is TRBV19 and J usage is TRBJ2-5; D is unresolved. The CDR3 has 14 amino acids. Trimming left V 4 bases short and J 5 bases short, with 14 bases between. CDR1 is LNHDA, CDR2 SQIVND, per germline (reference sequence). CDR3 sequence reads: CASSRFSQVETQYF. CDR3 bases: TGTGCCAGTAGTAGGTTTTCCCAGGTGGAGACCCAGTACTTC.

The V call is TRBV7-8, the J call TRBJ2-5; D possibly corresponds to TRBD2 (5 bases). The V and J ends lost 3 bases and 5 bases respectively, with 13 bases between them. Germline V gene data show CDR1 as SGHVS and CDR2 as FQNEAQ. The CDR3 loop spans 14 amino acids. The CDR3 spells CASSFRTGEETQYF. CDR3 sequence (DNA): TGTGCCAGCAGCTTTCGGACTGGGGAGGAGACCCAGTACTTC.

The DNA for the CDR3 is TGTGCTAGTGGTTTGGCGACTCGACCGGGACTAGTTTACACCGGGGAGCTGTTTTTT. Its protein is CASGLATRPGLVYTGELFF. The gene calls are TRBV12-5 and TRBJ2-2; 8 bases are a match to TRBD2. Per germline, CDR1 LGHNT and CDR2 FRNRAP. The V and J ends lost 1 base and 3 bases, in that order; junction bases with no gene match: 13. The CDR3 length is 19 residues.

DNA for the CDR3: TGTGCCAGCAGCTCTGTCCATGTTACCTATGGCTACACCTTC. It yields the protein CASSSVHVTYGYTF. The chain has TRBV11-2 and TRBJ1-2, with D unclear. The V gene's germline CDR1 is SGHAT and CDR2 FQNNGV. CDR3 size: 14 residues. The V and J ends lost 4 bases and 4 bases respectively, with 13 bases between them. The full variable domain, rest sourced from reference TRBV11-2 and TRBJ1-2, is EAGVAQSPRYKIIEKRQSVAFWCNPISGHATLYWYQQILGQGPKLLIQFQNNGVVDDSQLPKDRFSAERLKGVDSTLKIQPAKLEDSAVYLCASSSVHVTYGYTFGSGTRLTVV.

In DNA form, the CDR3 reads TGTGCCAGCAGCCAGCGGGACAGGGAGATAATTAACACCGGGGAGCTGTTTTTT. The encoded protein is CASSQRDREIINTGELFF. This chain connects TRBV14 to TRBJ2-2; 9 bases are a match to TRBD1. Trimming took 3 bases from V and 2 from J; bases not matched to a gene: 10. Germline V gene data show CDR1 as SGHDN and CDR2 as FVKESK. This CDR3 has 18 residues. Filled out from reference TRBV14 and TRBJ2-2, the complete variable domain reads EAGVTQFPSHSVIEKGQTVTLRCDPISGHDNLYWYRRVMGKEIKFLLHFVKESKQDESGMPNNRFLAERTGGTYSTLKVQPAELEDSGVYFCASSQRDREIINTGELFFGEGSRLTVL.

The CDR3 loop is CASSIKDTQYF. CDR3 nucleotide sequence: TGTGCCAGCAGTATAAAAGATACGCAGTATTTT. This sequence joins TRBV28 and TRBJ2-3; D remains ambiguous. Germline CDR1 MDHEN, CDR2 SYDVKM. CDR3 length equals 11 residues. Trimming shortened V by 5 bases and J by 5 bases, and 5 bases separated the two germline ends.

The chain has TRBV6-6 and TRBJ2-1; 7 nucleotides match TRBD2. Germline-derived CDR1 and CDR2 are MNHNY and SVGAGI (reference sequence). This CDR3 comprises 14 residues. V dropped 7 bases and J dropped 1; count of bases not matched to a gene: 4. The CDR3: CASMPGGSYNEQFF. CDR3 coding DNA: TGTGCCAGCATGCCGGGGGGATCCTACAATGAGCAGTTCTTC.

The V gene is TRBV4-3, the J gene TRBJ2-7; the match to TRBD2 covers 8 bases. Trimming at V came to 0 bases and at J to 6 bases, leaving 4 bases not matched to a gene. There are 14 residues in the CDR3. Germline CDR1 LGHNA, CDR2 YSLEER. CDR3 in DNA: TGCGCCAGCAGCCAAGACCGGACTAGCAGCGAGCAGTACTTC. Translated: CASSQDRTSSEQYF.

DNA of the CDR3: TGTGCCAGCACCCCTCCCCCGGGAGGGATCTACAATGAGCAGTTCTTC. This encodes CASTPPPGGIYNEQFF. This chain connects TRBV5-4 to TRBJ2-1; 8 nucleotides match TRBD2. Germline V CDR1 and CDR2: SGHNT, YYREEE (reference sequence). The CDR3 is made up of 16 amino acids. Losses at the gene ends were 6 bases for V and 3 bases for J; bases not matched to a gene: 11. Supplemented by reference TRBV5-4 and TRBJ2-1, the full variable domain reads ETGVTQSPTHLIKTRGQQVTLRCSSQSGHNTVSWYQQALGQGPQFIFQYYREEENGRGNFPPRFSGLQFPNYSSELNVNALELDDSALYLCASTPPPGGIYNEQFFGPGTRLTVL.

This clone was found once. The chain uses TRBV5-1 and TRBJ2-2; TRBD2 agrees at 7 bases. The CDR3 is made up of 15 amino acids. CDR1 is SGHRS and CDR2 is YFSETQ in the germline V gene. The trim removed 5 bases at V and 3 bases at J, leaving 7 bases unmatched. This CDR3 reads CASRSAGVDTGELFF. CDR3 bases: TGCGCCAGCAGGTCCGCGGGGGTAGACACCGGGGAGCTGTTTTTT.

This clone appeared a single time. The V call is TRBV27, the J call TRBJ2-7; D tentatively reads TRBD1 or TRBD2 (5 bases each). Between the trimmed V and J ends, which lost 5 bases and 6 bases, there was a span of 11 bases. The CDR3 has 12 residues. Germline V gene lookup returns CDR1 MNHEY and CDR2 SMNVEV (reference sequence). DNA for the CDR3: TGTGCCAGCAGTATCTCAGGGACCGAGCAGTACTTC. As protein: CASSISGTEQYF.

With regard to this clone: Additional DNA sequences in this sample encode the identical CDR3. The chain carries TRBV14 and TRBJ2-1; the match to TRBD1 covers 8 bases. Per the germline V gene, CDR1 is SGHDN and CDR2 is FVKESK. Trimming removed 3 bases from V and 4 bases from J; junction bases left unmatched: 5. The CDR3 consists of 15 residues. CDR3 sequence (DNA): TGTGCCAGCAGCCACCAGGGGGCGAGTTACAATGAGCAGTTCTTC. It codes for CASSHQGASYNEQFF.